This T cell receptor beta chain appears in the sequencing data of a study of T cell clonality in common variable immunodeficiency. General study results and limits: Fewer deletions and N-nucleotide insertions were reportedly seen in common variable immunodeficiency TCR beta sequences.

Some clones are missing from TCRdb's copy, which holds only in-frame ones; the method was immunoSEQ multiplex PCR. The sample yields approximately 34,000 clones, without any singletons. This clone has ten or more counts. What it recognizes is unknown. The CDR3 end lies 3 residues beyond the end of the read and is filled in from the germline J gene. The CDR3 is made up of 13 amino acids. Germline trimming cut 1 base from V and 6 bases from J; bases unmatched to any gene: 2. Per germline, CDR1 DFQATT and CDR2 SNEGSKA (reference sequence). The specimen sequenced was peripheral blood mononuclear cells. This clonotype was sampled from a person aged 18 to 70 in good health. This rearrangement joins TRBV20-1 to TRBJ1-4; 7 nucleotides agree with TRBD1. The CDR3 DNA, read in part, is TGCAGTGCTAGAGGTCAGGGGGATGAAAAA. Protein product: CSARGQGDEK. The full-length CDR3 reads as CSARGQGDEKLFF.